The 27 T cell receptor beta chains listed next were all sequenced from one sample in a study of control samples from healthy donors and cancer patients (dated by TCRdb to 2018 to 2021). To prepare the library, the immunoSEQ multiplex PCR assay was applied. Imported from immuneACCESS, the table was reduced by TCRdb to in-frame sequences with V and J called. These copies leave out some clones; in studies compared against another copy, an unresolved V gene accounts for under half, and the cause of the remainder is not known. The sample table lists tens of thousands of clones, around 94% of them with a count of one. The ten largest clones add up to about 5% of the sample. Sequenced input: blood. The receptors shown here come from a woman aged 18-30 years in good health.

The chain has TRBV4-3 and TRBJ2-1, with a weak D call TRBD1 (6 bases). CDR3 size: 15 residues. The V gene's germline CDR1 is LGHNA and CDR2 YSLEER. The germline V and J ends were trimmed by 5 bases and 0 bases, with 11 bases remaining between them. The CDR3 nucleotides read TGCGCCAGCAGCGTCCGGGACACCTCCTACAATGAGCAGTTCTTC. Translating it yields CASSVRDTSYNEQFF.

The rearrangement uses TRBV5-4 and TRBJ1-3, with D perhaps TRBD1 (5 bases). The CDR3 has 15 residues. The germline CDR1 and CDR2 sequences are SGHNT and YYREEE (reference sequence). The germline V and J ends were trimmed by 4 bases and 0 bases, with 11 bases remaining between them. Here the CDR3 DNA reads TGTGCCAGCAGCCGCGACAGAAACTCTGGAAACACCATATATTTT. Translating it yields CASSRDRNSGNTIYF. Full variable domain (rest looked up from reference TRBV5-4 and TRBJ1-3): ETGVTQSPTHLIKTRGQQVTLRCSSQSGHNTVSWYQQALGQGPQFIFQYYREEENGRGNFPPRFSGLQFPNYSSELNVNALELDDSALYLCASSRDRNSGNTIYFGEGSWLTVV.

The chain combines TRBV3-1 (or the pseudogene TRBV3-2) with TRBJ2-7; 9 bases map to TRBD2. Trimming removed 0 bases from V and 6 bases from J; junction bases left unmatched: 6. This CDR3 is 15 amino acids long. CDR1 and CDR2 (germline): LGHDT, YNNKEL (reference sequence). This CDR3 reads CASSQERGGLGEQYF. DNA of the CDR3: TGTGCCAGCAGCCAAGAGCGGGGGGGCCTGGGCGAGCAGTACTTC.

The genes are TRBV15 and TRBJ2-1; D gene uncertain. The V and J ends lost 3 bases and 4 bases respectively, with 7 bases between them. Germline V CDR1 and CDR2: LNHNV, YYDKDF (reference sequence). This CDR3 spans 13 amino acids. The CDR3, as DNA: TGTGCCACCAGCAGCTCAGGTTACAATGAGCAGTTCTTC. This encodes CATSSSGYNEQFF.

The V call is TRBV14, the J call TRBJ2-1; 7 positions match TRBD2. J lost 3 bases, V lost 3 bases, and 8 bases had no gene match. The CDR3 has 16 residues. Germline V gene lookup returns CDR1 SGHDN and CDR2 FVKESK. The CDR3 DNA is TGTGCCAGCAGCCATGGTGTTAGGGACTACTACAATGAGCAGTTCTTC. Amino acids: CASSHGVRDYYNEQFF.

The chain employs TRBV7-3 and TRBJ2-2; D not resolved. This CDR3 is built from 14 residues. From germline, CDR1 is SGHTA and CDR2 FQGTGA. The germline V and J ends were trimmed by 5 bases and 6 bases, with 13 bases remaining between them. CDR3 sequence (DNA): TGTGCCAGCAGCATCGATCAGTACCCCGGGGAGCTGTTTTTT. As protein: CASSIDQYPGELFF.

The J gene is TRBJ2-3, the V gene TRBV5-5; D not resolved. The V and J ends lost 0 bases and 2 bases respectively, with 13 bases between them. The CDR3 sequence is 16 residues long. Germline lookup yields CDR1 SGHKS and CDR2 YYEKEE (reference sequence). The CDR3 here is CASSLEGLGITDTQYF. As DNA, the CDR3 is TGTGCCAGCAGCTTGGAGGGTTTGGGGATCACAGATACGCAGTATTTT.

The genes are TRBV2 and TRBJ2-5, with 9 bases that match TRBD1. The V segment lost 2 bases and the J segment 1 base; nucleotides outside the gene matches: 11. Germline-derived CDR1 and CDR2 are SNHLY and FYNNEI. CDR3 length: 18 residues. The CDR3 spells CASSELGQGHAGQETQYF. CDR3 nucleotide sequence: TGTGCCAGCAGTGAATTGGGACAGGGTCACGCAGGCCAAGAGACCCAGTACTTC.

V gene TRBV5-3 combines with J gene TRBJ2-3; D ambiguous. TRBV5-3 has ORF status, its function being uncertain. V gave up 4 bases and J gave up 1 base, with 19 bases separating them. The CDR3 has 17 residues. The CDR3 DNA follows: TGTGCCAGAAGCACCAAGCCCACTTATGCTGGCACAGATACGCAGTATTTT. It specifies CARSTKPTYAGTDTQYF.

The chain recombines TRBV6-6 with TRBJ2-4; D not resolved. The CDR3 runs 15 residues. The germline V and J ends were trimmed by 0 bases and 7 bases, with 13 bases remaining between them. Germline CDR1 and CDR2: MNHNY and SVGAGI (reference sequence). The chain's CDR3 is CASSYSADKVNIQYF. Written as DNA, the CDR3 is TGTGCCAGCAGTTACTCGGCCGATAAGGTGAACATTCAGTACTTC.

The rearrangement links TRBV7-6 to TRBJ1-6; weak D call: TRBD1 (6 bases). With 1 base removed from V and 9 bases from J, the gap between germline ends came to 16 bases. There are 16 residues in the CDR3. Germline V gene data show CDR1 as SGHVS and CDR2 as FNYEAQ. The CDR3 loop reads CASSLGGAVGSSPLHF. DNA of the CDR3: TGTGCCAGCAGCTTAGGGGGGGCGGTAGGCAGTTCACCCCTCCACTTT.

The CDR3 DNA sequence: TGTGCCACCTCGACGGGGAAAAGGTCTAGCTCTGGAAACACCATATATTTT. It yields the protein CATSTGKRSSSGNTIYF. This rearrangement joins TRBV28 to TRBJ1-3; no clear D gene. CDR3 length: 17 amino acids. Trimming left V 10 bases short and J 0 bases short, with 22 bases between. Germline values: CDR1 MDHEN, CDR2 SYDVKM.

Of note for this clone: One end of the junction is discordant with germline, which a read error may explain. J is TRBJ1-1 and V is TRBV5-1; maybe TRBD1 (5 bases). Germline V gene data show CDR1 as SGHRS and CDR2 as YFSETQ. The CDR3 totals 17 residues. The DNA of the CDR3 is TGCGCCAGCAGCTTGCTACCAGACAGAGATCTGAATACTGAAGCTTTCTTT. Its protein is CASSLLPDRDLNTEAFF.

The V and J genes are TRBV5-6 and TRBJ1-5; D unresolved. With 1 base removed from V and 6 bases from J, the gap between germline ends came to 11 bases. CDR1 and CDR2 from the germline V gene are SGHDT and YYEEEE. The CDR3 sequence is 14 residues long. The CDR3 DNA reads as TGTGCCAGCAGCTTGTCGCAAGACGGTCAGCCCCAGCATTTT. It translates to CASSLSQDGQPQHF. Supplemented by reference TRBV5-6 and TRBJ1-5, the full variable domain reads DAGVTQSPTHLIKTRGQQVTLRCSPKSGHDTVSWYQQALGQGPQFIFQYYEEEERQRGNFPDRFSGHQFPNYSSELNVNALLLGDSALYLCASSLSQDGQPQHFGDGTRLSIL.

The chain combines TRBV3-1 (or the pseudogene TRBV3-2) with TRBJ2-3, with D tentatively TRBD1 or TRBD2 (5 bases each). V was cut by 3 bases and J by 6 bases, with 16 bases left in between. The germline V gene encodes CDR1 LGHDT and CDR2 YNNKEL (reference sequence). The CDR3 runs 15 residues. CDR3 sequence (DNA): TGTGCCAGCAGCCACCGGGACGGGCGAACGGATACGCAGTATTTT. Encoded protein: CASSHRDGRTDTQYF.

CDR3 protein: CASSSTAGSATGELFF. For the CDR3, the DNA is TGCGCCAGCAGCTCTACTGCCGGGTCAGCCACCGGGGAGCTGTTTTTT. The genes are TRBV5-1 and TRBJ2-2; D is unresolved. The CDR3 runs 16 residues. Germline V gives CDR1 SGHRS, CDR2 YFSETQ. Trimming took 3 bases from V and 4 from J, leaving 16 bases between them.

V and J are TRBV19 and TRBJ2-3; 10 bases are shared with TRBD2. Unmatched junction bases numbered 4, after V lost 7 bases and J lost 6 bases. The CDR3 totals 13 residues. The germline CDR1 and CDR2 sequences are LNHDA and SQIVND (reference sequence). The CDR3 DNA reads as TGTGCCAGTATCGCTAGCGGGAGTGATACGCAGTATTTT. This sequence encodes CASIASGSDTQYF.

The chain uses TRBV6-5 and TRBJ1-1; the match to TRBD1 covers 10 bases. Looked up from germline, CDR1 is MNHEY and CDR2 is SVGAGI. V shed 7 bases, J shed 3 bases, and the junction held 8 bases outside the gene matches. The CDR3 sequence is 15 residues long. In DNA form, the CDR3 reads TGTGCCAGCACCGCCAGACAGGGGGCGGACACTGAAGCTTTCTTT. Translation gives CASTARQGADTEAFF.

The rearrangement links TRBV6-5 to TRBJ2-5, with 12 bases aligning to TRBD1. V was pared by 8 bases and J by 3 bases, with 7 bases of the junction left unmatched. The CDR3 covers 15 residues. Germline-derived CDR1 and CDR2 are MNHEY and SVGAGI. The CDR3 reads CASAPGQGAKETQYF. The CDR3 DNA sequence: TGTGCCAGCGCACCGGGACAGGGGGCCAAAGAGACCCAGTACTTC.

The CDR3 region has the DNA TGTGCCATCACGGGGGACAGCTTCTATGGCTACACCTTC. As protein: CAITGDSFYGYTF. The chain carries TRBV10-3 and TRBJ1-2; 7 bases are a match to TRBD1. V shed 7 bases, J shed 4 bases, and the junction held 6 bases outside the gene matches. Germline V gives CDR1 ENHRY, CDR2 SYGVKD. The CDR3 is made up of 13 amino acids.

CDR3 DNA: TGCGCCAGCAGGGCAGGGCAAGAGACCCAGTACTTC. Encoded protein: CASRAGQETQYF. The chain uses TRBV5-1 and TRBJ2-5; TRBD1 is a possible D gene (5 bases). V lost 5 bases to trimming and J lost 2 bases, with 7 bases between them. The CDR3 covers 12 residues. Germline V gene sequence: CDR1 SGHRS, CDR2 YFSETQ.

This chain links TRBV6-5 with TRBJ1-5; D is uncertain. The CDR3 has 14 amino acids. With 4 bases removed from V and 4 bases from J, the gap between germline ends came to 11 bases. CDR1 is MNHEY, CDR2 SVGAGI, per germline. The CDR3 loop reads CASSSGSSNQPQHF. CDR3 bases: TGTGCCAGCAGTTCCGGGTCATCAAATCAGCCCCAGCATTTT.

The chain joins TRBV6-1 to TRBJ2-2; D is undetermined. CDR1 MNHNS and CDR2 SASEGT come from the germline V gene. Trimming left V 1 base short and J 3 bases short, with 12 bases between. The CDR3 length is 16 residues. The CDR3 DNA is TGTGCCAGCAGTGAAGGCCCCCTGACTCACACCGGGGAGCTGTTTTTT. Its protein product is CASSEGPLTHTGELFF.

The CDR3 DNA follows: TGTGCCAGCTCCCCAAGAGCCGTAGCGGGGGGGCGCGATGAGCAGTTCTTC. This encodes CASSPRAVAGGRDEQFF. V usage is TRBV18 and J usage is TRBJ2-1; 11 nucleotides align to TRBD2. With 6 bases clipped from V and 8 bases from J, the junction kept 15 bases outside the gene matches. Per the germline V gene, CDR1 is KGHSH and CDR2 is LQKENI. The CDR3 has 17 residues. Looking up the rest from reference TRBV18 and TRBJ2-1 gives the full variable domain: NAGVMQNPRHLVRRRGQEARLRCSPMKGHSHVYWYRQLPEEGLKFMVYLQKENIIDESGMPKERFSAEFPKEGPSILRIQQVVRGDSAAYFCASSPRAVAGGRDEQFFGPGTRLTVL.

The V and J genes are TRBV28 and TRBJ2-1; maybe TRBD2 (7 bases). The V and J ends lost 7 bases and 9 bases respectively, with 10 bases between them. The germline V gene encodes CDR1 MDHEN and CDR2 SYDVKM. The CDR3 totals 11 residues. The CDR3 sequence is CASKGGGEQFF. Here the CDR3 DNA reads TGTGCCAGCAAAGGGGGGGGTGAGCAGTTCTTC.

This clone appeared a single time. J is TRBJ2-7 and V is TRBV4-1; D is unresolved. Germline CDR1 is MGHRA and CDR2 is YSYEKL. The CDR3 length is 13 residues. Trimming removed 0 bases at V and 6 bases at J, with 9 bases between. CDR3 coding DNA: TGCGCCAGCAGCCAAGACTTCATAGGCGAGCAGTACTTC. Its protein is CASSQDFIGEQYF.

CDR3 bases: TGTGCCAGCAGGTGGGGGGGAGAGAATAGCAATCAGCCCCAGCATTTT. Its translation is CASRWGGENSNQPQHF. The chain combines TRBV2 with TRBJ1-5, with a tentative D call TRBD1 (5 bases). V was pared by 6 bases and J by 0 bases, with 15 bases between. The length of the CDR3 is 16 residues. Germline CDR1 is SNHLY and CDR2 is FYNNEI.